Following are 6 T cell receptor beta chains from one sample sequenced in a study of blood T cell repertoires in COVID-19. Clones were read by immunoSEQ multiplex PCR, and TCRdb kept only the in-frame ones, dropping some. The sample holds 150,000 to 190,000 clones, about 85% seen once. Sequenced input: peripheral blood. The receptors shown here come from a woman aged 55-69 years with COVID-19, enrolled during active disease.

The chain is built from TRBV20-1 and TRBJ1-3; D uncertain. V was pared by 3 bases and J by 4 bases, with 13 bases between. The CDR3 covers 14 residues. Germline V gene data show CDR1 as DFQATT and CDR2 as SNEGSKA (reference sequence). CDR3 nucleotides: TGCAGTGCTAGTAGCGGAGGTTCGGGAAACACCATATATTTT. This encodes CSASSGGSGNTIYF.

V gene TRBV7-9 combines with J gene TRBJ2-1; maybe TRBD1 (5 bases). CDR1 is SEHNR and CDR2 is FQNEAQ in the germline V gene (reference sequence). CDR3 length: 15 amino acids. With 6 bases removed from V and 10 bases from J, the gap between germline ends came to 22 bases. Written as DNA, the CDR3 is TGTGCCAGCAGGGAAGTGCAGGGTCCCACGGCCGAGCAGTTCTTC. It translates to CASREVQGPTAEQFF.

The chain combines TRBV19 with TRBJ2-5, with D possibly matching TRBD1 (6 bases). The CDR3 runs 16 residues. V was pared by 3 bases and J by 3 bases, with 17 bases between. Germline-derived CDR1 and CDR2 are LNHDA and SQIVND (reference sequence). CDR3 region: CASSMIGLGAEETQYF. Here the CDR3 DNA reads TGTGCCAGTAGTATGATCGGATTGGGGGCTGAAGAGACCCAGTACTTC.

The chain combines TRBV10-3 with TRBJ1-3, with 7 bases aligning to TRBD1. The CDR3 length is 16 residues. With 0 bases clipped from V and 0 bases from J, the junction kept 2 bases outside the gene matches. CDR1 is ENHRY, CDR2 SYGVKD, per germline. In DNA form, the CDR3 reads TGTGCCATCAGTGAGTCGAGGGGGCACTCTGGAAACACCATATATTTT. Encoded protein: CAISESRGHSGNTIYF.

This rearrangement joins TRBV9 to TRBJ1-5; tentatively, D is TRBD1 (5 bases). The CDR3 runs to 15 residues. CDR1 and CDR2 from the germline V gene are SGDLS and YYNGEE. V lost 0 bases to trimming and J lost 4 bases, with 11 bases between them. The CDR3 loop is CASSVEGLKNQPQHF. The CDR3 region has the DNA TGTGCCAGCAGCGTAGAGGGGCTGAAGAATCAGCCCCAGCATTTT.

This clone was seen ten or more times. The V call is TRBV2, the J call TRBJ1-2; TRBD1 agrees at 9 bases. From germline, CDR1 is SNHLY and CDR2 FYNNEI. This CDR3 is built from 15 residues. The J segment lost 4 bases and the V segment lost 3 bases, leaving 6 bases of the junction unmatched. The DNA of the CDR3 is TGTGCCAGCAGTGACCGGGACAGGGCCGTCTATGGCTACACCTTC. It codes for CASSDRDRAVYGYTF.